This TCR beta chain derives from a study of early stage breast cancer tumors. Looking at the study overall: Among around twelve ER+/PR+/HER2- tumors, eight were ductal, four lobular. Points from the study as a whole: Compared with adjacent normal breast tissue, tumors showed around 2.7-fold greater T cell density and higher clonality. Most shared enriched TCRB sequences were commonly generated ones.

Trimming removed 4 bases from V and 4 bases from J, with 16 bases in between. Germline CDR1 is SEHNR and CDR2 is FQNEAQ (reference sequence). The CDR3 extends over 15 amino acids. This clone was found once. As yet, its antigen is unknown. The assay was immunoSEQ multiplex PCR, and TCRdb's table has in-frame clones only and misses some. This sample carries tens of thousands of clones, 70% to 85% of them seen once, and the ten largest clones take about 7%. The sample taken for sequencing was blood. The chain uses TRBV7-9 and TRBJ2-5; a possible D gene is TRBD1 (6 bases). The TCR was taken from a person in their sixties or seventies with breast cancer. CDR3 protein: CASSWAGQIGETQYF. Written as DNA, the CDR3 is TGTGCCAGCAGCTGGGCCGGACAGATAGGAGAGACCCAGTACTTC.